The clone carrying this T cell receptor beta chain was observed many times. From the 5' RACE reads, TCRdb called clonotypes with MiXCR, one entry per CDR3 protein. The repertoire consists of roughly 510,000 distinct CDR3 sequences, with roughly 17% occurring once and the leading ten covering around 8.1%. The data originate from a study of T-cell memory formation after mild COVID-19. Sequences were obtained from PBMCs or a T cell subset sorted from them (not recorded which). The clonotype originates from an adult woman who had mild COVID-19 (a few samples of this study predate the infection). Cell type and time point are not known.

CDR3 protein: CASSEGTSRRTDTQYF. CDR3 DNA sequence: TGTGCCAGCAGTGAAGGGACTAGTAGGCGCACAGATACGCAGTATTTT. J is TRBJ2-3 and V is TRBV2, with 7 bases matching TRBD2. The length of the CDR3 is 16 residues. V shed 1 base and J 1 base; nucleotides not matched to a gene: 5. Germline CDR1 is SNHLY and CDR2 is FYNNEI.